What follows is one T cell receptor beta chain and its context. The antigen is undetermined. Extracted RNA was reverse transcribed into cDNA, the sequencing template. Measured with immunoSEQ multiplex PCR; TCRdb has only the in-frame clones, and not every one. Of 100,000 to 120,000 clones in the sample, under 60% were seen once. This entry belongs to a study of CD8+ T cells in alopecia areata. CDR3 length: 15 residues. CDR1 and CDR2 from the germline V gene are MNHNS and SASEGT. Unmatched junction bases numbered 6, after V lost 6 bases and J lost 1 base. The study, taken as a whole, reports: Alopecia totalis/universalis scalp especially showed more expanded CD8+ clones than normal scalp. Against the mouse data, patients shared TCRs less clearly, possibly for HLA reasons.

The sequenced material came from NKG2D-low CD8+ T cells sorted from blood. J is TRBJ2-7 and V is TRBV6-1; 10 bases are shared with TRBD1. The receptor comes from a human donor with alopecia areata. CDR3 coding DNA: TGTGCCAGCAGACAGACAGGGGGCATGTCCTACGAGCAGTACTTC. As protein: CASRQTGGMSYEQYF.